The 2 T cell receptor beta chains below were found in one sample sequenced in a study of shared clonotypes between healthy human individuals. Method: immunoSEQ multiplex PCR; TCRdb's copy keeps in-frame clones and lacks some. In the table there are about 2.4 million clones, approximately 92% of which are singletons. Sequencing input: naive CD4+ T cells sorted from blood. This sample's subset: CD45RA+ positively selected. These receptors were taken from a young man in good health.

The rearrangement uses TRBV18 and TRBJ2-7; 7 nucleotides align to TRBD1. Germline V CDR1 and CDR2: KGHSH, LQKENI. The V and J ends lost 3 bases and 0 bases, in that order; junction bases with no gene match: 11. The CDR3 runs to 17 residues. CDR3 protein: CASSPRGYRQGSYEQYF. As DNA, the CDR3 is TGTGCCAGCTCACCCCGTGGTTATCGACAGGGCTCCTACGAGCAGTACTTC. Using reference TRBV18 and TRBJ2-7 for the parts outside the CDR3, the full variable domain is NAGVMQNPRHLVRRRGQEARLRCSPMKGHSHVYWYRQLPEEGLKFMVYLQKENIIDESGMPKERFSAEFPKEGPSILRIQQVVRGDSAAYFCASSPRGYRQGSYEQYFGPGTRLTVT.

Concerning this clone itself: Other DNA sequences in the sample encode the same CDR3. V usage is TRBV6-5 and J usage is TRBJ1-3; perhaps TRBD1 as D (5 bases). The V end lost 5 bases, the J end lost 4 bases, and 9 bases lay between the germline ends. Germline CDR1 reads MNHEY; CDR2 reads SVGAGI. The CDR3 spans 13 residues. The CDR3 protein is CASSRGAGNTIYF. The CDR3 DNA is TGTGCCAGCAGTAGGGGCGCAGGAAACACCATATATTTT.